This record looks at one TCR beta chain sequence and its context. The data were obtained in a study of control samples from healthy donors and cancer patients. V trimming: 3 bases; J trimming: 4 bases; junction bases outside the gene matches: 7. The germline CDR1 and CDR2 sequences are KGHDR and SFDVKD. This CDR3 spans 15 amino acids. The repertoire was sequenced with immunoSEQ multiplex PCR; TCRdb's copy has only in-frame clones and lacks some. The repertoire has about 130,000 clones, approximately 90% of them found once; the top ten carry approximately 2.2%. The chain carries TRBV24-1 and TRBJ2-5; 7 bases agree with TRBD1. The sequence came from a woman aged 50 to 60 in good health. Sequenced: blood. CDR3 in amino acids: CATSDSRGHGETQYF. DNA for the CDR3: TGTGCCACCAGTGATAGTAGGGGGCACGGAGAGACCCAGTACTTC.